This T cell receptor beta chain was captured in a study of beta chain features in type 1 diabetes. Findings and limits, study-wide: Any PCR bias toward short templates would affect both groups alike. Reduced insertions and increased deletions marked VDJ junctions in type 1 diabetes patients. In every one of the four CD4+ subsets, TCRB CDR3s were moderately but significantly shorter in Type 1 diabetes patients.

Comments on this clone: Its antigen is undetermined.

Each of the CD4+ naive, central memory, regulatory and stem cell-like memory populations was sorted via CD45RO/CCR7/CD25/CD127/CD95/CD27. Sorting produced populations that all topped 95% purity. Germline V CDR1 and CDR2: SGHTA, FQGNSA. V dropped 1 base and J dropped 6 bases, with 13 bases sitting between them. CDR3 length: 14 amino acids. All of the isolated RNA was reverse transcribed, so expressed TCRB transcripts were sequenced. Measured with immunoSEQ multiplex PCR; TCRdb has only the in-frame clones, and not every one. In the table there are 130,000 or so clones, 15% to 20% of which are singletons.

The sequencing sample was made of central memory CD4+ T cells from blood. V and J are TRBV7-2 and TRBJ2-7; D may be TRBD1 (6 bases). This TCR derives from a man aged 25 to 40 with type 1 diabetes. In DNA, the CDR3 is TGTGCCAGCAGCTTAGGTCACAGGGCAGGCGAGCAGTACTTC. Its protein is CASSLGHRAGEQYF.